This TCR beta chain originates from a study of post-analysis software for immune sequencing data. Study at large: Disease trajectories encompassed relapsing-remitting, secondary progressive and progressive-relapsing multiple sclerosis. General observations from the study: Strong same-batch co-clustering of samples appeared with F measure clustering. Multiple sclerosis patients had significantly lower normalized Chao1 diversity than controls. Patients used four to six TRBV segments, including TRBV5-6, TRBV5-1 and TRBV20-1, more often than controls.

The length of the CDR3 is 15 residues. Trimming cost V 4 bases and J 8 bases; bases outside gene matches: 8. Germline V lookup: CDR1 SGHRS, CDR2 YFSETQ. The TCR beta cDNA libraries carried unique molecular identifiers. T cells numbering about 0.9 to 11 million yielded 450,000 to 500,000 cDNA molecules. TCRdb ran MiXCR on the PCR reads and lists one entry per CDR3 protein. The sample lists just over 250,000 distinct CDR3 sequences, about 40% occurring once. With respect to this clonotype: Its cognate antigen is unknown. A clone one base away is much larger, so this may be a read error.

This chain uses TRBV5-1 with TRBJ2-1; 11 bases agree with TRBD2. Sequencing was carried out using blood. This TCR derives from a girl between 10 and 17 years old with multiple sclerosis. CDR3: CASSPTGTSGDEQFF. CDR3 coding DNA: TGCGCCAGCAGCCCGACCGGGACTAGCGGCGATGAGCAGTTCTTC.